This T cell receptor beta chain was retrieved from a study of blood T cell repertoires in COVID-19. Germline V gene lookup returns CDR1 SGHTA and CDR2 FQGNSA. V lost 5 bases, J lost 4 bases, and 10 bases stayed unmatched. The CDR3 extends over 17 amino acids. Measured with immunoSEQ multiplex PCR; TCRdb has only the in-frame clones, and not every one. The table has about 260,000 clones, 85% to 90% seen once; the top ten hold about 5%. The genes are TRBV7-2 and TRBJ2-2; the match to TRBD1 covers 10 bases. The receptor was isolated from a woman in her sixties or seventies with COVID-19, enrolled during active disease. Sequencing input: peripheral blood. The CDR3 is CASSTSTGGHLTGELFF. In DNA form, the CDR3 reads TGTGCCAGCAGCACCTCGACAGGGGGCCACCTCACCGGGGAGCTGTTTTTT.